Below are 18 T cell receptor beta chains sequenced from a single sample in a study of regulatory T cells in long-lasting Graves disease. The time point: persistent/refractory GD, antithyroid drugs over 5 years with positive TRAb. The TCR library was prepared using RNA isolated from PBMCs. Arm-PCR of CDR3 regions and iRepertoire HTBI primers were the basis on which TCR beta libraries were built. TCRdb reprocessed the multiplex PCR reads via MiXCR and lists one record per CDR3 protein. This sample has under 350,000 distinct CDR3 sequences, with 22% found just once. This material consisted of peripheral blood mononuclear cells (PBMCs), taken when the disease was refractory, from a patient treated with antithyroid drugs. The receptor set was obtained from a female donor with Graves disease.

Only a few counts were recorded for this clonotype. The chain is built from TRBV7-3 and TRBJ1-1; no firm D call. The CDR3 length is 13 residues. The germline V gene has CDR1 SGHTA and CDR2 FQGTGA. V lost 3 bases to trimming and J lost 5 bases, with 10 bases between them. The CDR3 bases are TGTGCCAGCAGCTTGGAATTGGGGACTGAAGCTTTCTTT. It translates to CASSLELGTEAFF.

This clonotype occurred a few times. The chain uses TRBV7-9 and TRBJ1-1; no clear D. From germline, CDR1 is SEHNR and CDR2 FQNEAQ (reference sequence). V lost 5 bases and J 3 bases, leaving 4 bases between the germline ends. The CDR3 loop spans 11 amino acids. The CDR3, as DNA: TGTGCCAGCAGCGCAGACACTGAAGCTTTCTTT. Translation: CASSADTEAFF.

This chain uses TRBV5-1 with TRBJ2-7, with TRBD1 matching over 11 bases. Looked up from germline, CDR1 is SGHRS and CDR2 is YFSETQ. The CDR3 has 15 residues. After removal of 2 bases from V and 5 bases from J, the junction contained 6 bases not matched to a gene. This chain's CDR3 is CASSLRPGQGDEQYF. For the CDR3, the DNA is TGCGCCAGCAGCTTACGGCCGGGACAGGGGGACGAGCAGTACTTC.

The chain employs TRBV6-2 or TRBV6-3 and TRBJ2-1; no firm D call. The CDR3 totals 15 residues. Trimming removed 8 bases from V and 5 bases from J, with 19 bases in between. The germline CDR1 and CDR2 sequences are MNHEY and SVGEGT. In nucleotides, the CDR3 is TGTGCCAGCGAGATGTGGCCTAGTACAGACAATGAGCAGTTCTTC. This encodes CASEMWPSTDNEQFF.

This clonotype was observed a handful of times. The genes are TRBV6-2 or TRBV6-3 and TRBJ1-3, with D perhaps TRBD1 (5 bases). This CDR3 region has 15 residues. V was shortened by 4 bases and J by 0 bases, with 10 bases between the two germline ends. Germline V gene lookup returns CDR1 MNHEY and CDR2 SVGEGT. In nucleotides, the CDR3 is TGTGCCAGCAGTTCCCAGGGATTCTCTGGAAACACCATATATTTT. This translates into CASSSQGFSGNTIYF.

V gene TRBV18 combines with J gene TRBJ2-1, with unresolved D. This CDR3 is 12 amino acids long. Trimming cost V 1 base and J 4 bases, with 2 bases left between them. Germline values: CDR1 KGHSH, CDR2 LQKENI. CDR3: CASSPQYNEQFF. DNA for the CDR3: TGTGCCAGCTCACCACAATACAATGAGCAGTTCTTC.

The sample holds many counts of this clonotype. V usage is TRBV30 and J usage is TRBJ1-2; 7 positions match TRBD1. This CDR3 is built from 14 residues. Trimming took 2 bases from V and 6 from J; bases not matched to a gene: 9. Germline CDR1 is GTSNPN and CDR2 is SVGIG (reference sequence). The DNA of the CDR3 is TGTGCCTGGAGTTTCGGGGACAGTGGCCATGGCTACACCTTC. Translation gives CAWSFGDSGHGYTF.

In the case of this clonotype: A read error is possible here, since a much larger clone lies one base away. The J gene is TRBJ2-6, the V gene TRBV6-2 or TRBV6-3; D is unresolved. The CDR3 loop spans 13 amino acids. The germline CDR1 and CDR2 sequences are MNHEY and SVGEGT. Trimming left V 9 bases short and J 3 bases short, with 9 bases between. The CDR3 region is CASSNDGANVLTF. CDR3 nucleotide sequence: TGTGCCAGTTCCAACGATGGGGCCAACGTCCTGACTTTC.

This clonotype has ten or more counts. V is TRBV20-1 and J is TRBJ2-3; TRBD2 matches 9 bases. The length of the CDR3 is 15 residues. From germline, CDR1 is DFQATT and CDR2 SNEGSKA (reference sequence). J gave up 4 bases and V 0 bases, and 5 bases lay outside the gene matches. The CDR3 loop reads CSARDGVAGADTQYF. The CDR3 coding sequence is TGCAGTGCTAGAGATGGAGTAGCGGGAGCAGATACGCAGTATTTT.

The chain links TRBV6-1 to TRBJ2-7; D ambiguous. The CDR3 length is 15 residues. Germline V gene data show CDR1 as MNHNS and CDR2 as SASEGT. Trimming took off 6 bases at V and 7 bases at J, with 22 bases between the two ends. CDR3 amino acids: CASREKWNQAREQYF. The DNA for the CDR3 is TGTGCCAGCAGGGAGAAATGGAATCAGGCGAGGGAGCAGTACTTC.

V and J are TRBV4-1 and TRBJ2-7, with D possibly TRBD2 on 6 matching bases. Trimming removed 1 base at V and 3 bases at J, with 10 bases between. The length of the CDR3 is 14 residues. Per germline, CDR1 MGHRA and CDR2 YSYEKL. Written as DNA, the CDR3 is TGCGCCAGCAGCCAAGTCGGGAGAGGCTACGAGCAGTACTTC. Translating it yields CASSQVGRGYEQYF.

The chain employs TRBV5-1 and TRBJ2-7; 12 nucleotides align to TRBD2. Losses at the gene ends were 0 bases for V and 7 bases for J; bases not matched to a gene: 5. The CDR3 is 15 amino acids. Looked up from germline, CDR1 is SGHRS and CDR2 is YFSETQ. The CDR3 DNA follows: TGCGCCAGCAGCTTGGGACTAGCGGGAGAGGAGGAGCAGTACTTC. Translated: CASSLGLAGEEEQYF.

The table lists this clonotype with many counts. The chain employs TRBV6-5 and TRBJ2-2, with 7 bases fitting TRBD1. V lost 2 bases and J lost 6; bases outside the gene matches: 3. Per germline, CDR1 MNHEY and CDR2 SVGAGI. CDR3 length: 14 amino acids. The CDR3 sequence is CASSYGQGAGELFF. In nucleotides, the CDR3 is TGTGCCAGCAGTTACGGGCAGGGGGCCGGGGAGCTGTTTTTT.

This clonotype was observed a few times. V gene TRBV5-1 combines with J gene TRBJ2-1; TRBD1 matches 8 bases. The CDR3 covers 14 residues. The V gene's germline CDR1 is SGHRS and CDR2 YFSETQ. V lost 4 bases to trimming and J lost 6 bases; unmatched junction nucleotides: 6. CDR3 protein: CASSPVQGGNEQFF. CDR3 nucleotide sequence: TGCGCCAGCAGCCCGGTACAGGGGGGCAATGAGCAGTTCTTC.

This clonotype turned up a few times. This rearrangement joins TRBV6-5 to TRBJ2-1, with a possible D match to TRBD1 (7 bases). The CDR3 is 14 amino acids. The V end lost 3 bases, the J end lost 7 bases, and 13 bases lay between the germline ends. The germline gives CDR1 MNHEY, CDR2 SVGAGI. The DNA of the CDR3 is TGTGCCAGCAGTTATGCAGGGGGGAGGAATGAGCAGTTCTTC. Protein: CASSYAGGRNEQFF.

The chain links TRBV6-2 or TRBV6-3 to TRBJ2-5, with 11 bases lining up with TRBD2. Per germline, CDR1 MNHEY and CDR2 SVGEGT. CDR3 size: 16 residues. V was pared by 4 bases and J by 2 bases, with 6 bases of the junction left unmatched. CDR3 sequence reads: CASSWGLAELQETQYF. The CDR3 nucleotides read TGTGCCAGCAGTTGGGGACTAGCGGAACTGCAAGAGACCCAGTACTTC.

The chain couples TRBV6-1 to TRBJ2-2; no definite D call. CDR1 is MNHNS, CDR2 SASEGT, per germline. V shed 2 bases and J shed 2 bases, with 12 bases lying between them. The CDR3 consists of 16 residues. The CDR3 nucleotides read TGTGCCAGCAGTGAATATAGCTACCCAAACACCGGGGAGCTGTTTTTT. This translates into CASSEYSYPNTGELFF.

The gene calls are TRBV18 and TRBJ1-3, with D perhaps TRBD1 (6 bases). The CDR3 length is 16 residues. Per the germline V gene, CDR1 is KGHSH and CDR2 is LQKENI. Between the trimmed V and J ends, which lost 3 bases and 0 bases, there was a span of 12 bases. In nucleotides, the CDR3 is TGTGCCAGCTCACCCTGGGACACCATCTCTGGAAACACCATATATTTT. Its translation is CASSPWDTISGNTIYF.